This TCR beta chain was recorded in a study of cytotoxic CD8 clonotypes in ibrutinib-treated CLL. Study context: Average yields of roughly 260,000 productive templates and tens of thousands of productive rearrangements characterized the samples.

In its sample, this clone was seen once. The target antigen is unknown. The study's findings and limits: Clonality rose at ibrutinib response, held steady in sustained remission, and fell toward baseline at progression. Public clonotypes, rarely seen, contracted or held steady on treatment. In comparison with age-matched healthy donors, baseline clonality was higher and tracked circulating CD8+ T-cell counts.

TCRdb's table, derived via immunoSEQ multiplex PCR, lists solely in-frame clones and lacks some. The sample carries more than 60,000 clones, around four fifths recorded once. The CDR3 length is 15 residues. Germline values: CDR1 LNHDA, CDR2 SQIVND (reference sequence). V gave up 3 bases and J gave up 4 bases; unmatched junction bases: 5. The chain links TRBV19 to TRBJ2-7, with TRBD2 matching over 11 bases. This sample comprised PBMCs, obtained after 24 months of ibrutinib treatment. This sequence was found in a human donor with chronic lymphocytic leukemia. The chain's CDR3 is CASSIGSGRVYEQYF. The CDR3 coding sequence is TGTGCCAGTAGTATCGGTAGCGGGAGGGTATACGAGCAGTACTTC.